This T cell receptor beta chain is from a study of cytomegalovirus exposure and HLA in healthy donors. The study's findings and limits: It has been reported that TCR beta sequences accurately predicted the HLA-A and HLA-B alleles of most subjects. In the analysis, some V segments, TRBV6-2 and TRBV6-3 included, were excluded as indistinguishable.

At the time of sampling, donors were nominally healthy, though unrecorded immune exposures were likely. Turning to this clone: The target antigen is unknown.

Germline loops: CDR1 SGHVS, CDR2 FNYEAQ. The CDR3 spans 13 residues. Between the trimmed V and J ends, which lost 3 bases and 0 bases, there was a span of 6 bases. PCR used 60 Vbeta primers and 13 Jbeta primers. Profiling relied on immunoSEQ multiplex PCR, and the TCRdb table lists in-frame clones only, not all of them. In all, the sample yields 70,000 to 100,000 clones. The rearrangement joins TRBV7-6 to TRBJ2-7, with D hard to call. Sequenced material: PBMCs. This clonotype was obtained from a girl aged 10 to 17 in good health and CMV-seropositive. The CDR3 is CASSFGGSYEQYF. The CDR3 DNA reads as TGTGCCAGCAGCTTTGGCGGCTCCTACGAGCAGTACTTC.